Here is one TCR beta chain with its context. Its cognate antigen is unknown. This CDR3 has 14 amino acids. The V and J ends lost 0 bases and 9 bases respectively, with 15 bases between them. Germline values: CDR1 DFQATT, CDR2 SNEGSKA (reference sequence). Stated time point: late sampling 161 to 241 days after vaccination in a few convalescent patients. Documented treatment: roughly 11-day PBMC culture with coronavirus spike peptide pools or control peptides (ViraFEST assay). This sample was included in a study of vaccination and CD4 T cells after COVID-19. Turning to the study itself: The cells were exposed to overlapping spike peptides originating from SARS-CoV-2, HCoV-NL63, HCoV-OC43 and HCoV-229E for stimulation. Controls used CEFX viral epitopes (positive), HIV-1 Nef peptides (negative), or no peptide.

Scientists ran DNA taken from cultured CD4+ T cells through the Oncomine TCR Beta short-read assay for sequencing. Each CDR3 protein gets one entry after TCRdb re-called the PCR reads with MiXCR. The repertoire holds around 17,000 distinct CDR3 sequences, around 47% seen once, with over 20% in the top ten. The specimen was CD4+ T cells from blood, cultured in vitro, collected about 7 months after SARS-CoV-2 vaccination. This TCR derives from a human donor who had recovered from COVID-19. The rearrangement uses TRBV20-1 and TRBJ2-4; perhaps D is TRBD1 or TRBD2 (5 bases each). DNA of the CDR3: TGCAGTGCTAGAGAAGGGACCCTCATCGGCATTCAGTACTTC. Protein product: CSAREGTLIGIQYF.